The 29 T cell receptor beta chains below come from one sample, sequenced in a study of siplizumab effects on memory and regulatory T cells. Profiling relied on immunoSEQ multiplex PCR, and the TCRdb table lists in-frame clones only, not all of them. The sample lists 100,000 to 110,000 clones, about 94% occurring once. Sequencing was performed on non-Treg CD4+ T cells sorted from blood. The receptors originated from a human donor in good health.

The chain couples TRBV27 to TRBJ2-1; D ambiguous. Germline loops: CDR1 MNHEY, CDR2 SMNVEV (reference sequence). The V gene lost 2 bases and the J gene lost 8 bases, with 10 bases spanning the gap. The CDR3 contains 13 residues. As DNA, the CDR3 is TGTGCCAGCAGTTTAAGTAGTGGCCATGAGCAGTTCTTC. It yields the protein CASSLSSGHEQFF.

J is TRBJ2-5 and V is TRBV27; 8 bases are shared with TRBD1. This CDR3 has 15 amino acids. Trimming took 5 bases from V and 5 from J; bases not matched to a gene: 10. Germline V CDR1 and CDR2: MNHEY, SMNVEV (reference sequence). DNA of the CDR3: TGTGCCAGCAGTCCAGGGGGCAGGAGGTGGGAGACCCAGTACTTC. Its translation: CASSPGGRRWETQYF.

The gene calls are TRBV5-1 and TRBJ2-3; no firm D call. CDR3 size: 13 residues. The germline V gene encodes CDR1 SGHRS and CDR2 YFSETQ. V lost 0 bases and J 6 bases, leaving 8 bases between the germline ends. This chain's CDR3 is CASSLEARDTQYF. The CDR3 DNA reads TGCGCCAGCAGCTTGGAAGCGCGGGATACGCAGTATTTT. Full variable domain (missing parts from reference TRBV5-1 and TRBJ2-3): KAGVTQTPRYLIKTRGQQVTLSCSPISGHRSVSWYQQTPGQGLQFLFEYFSETQRNKGNFPGRFSGRQFSNSRSEMNVSTLELGDSALYLCASSLEARDTQYFGPGTRLTVL.

V is TRBV6-1 and J is TRBJ1-1, with 9 bases matching TRBD1. Germline V gene lookup returns CDR1 MNHNS and CDR2 SASEGT. This CDR3 is 14 amino acids long. J gave up 8 bases and V 1 base, and 5 bases lay outside the gene matches. CDR3 sequence (DNA): TGTGCCAGCAGTGAAGGAGGGACAGGGCGGGAAGCTTTCTTT. Translation gives CASSEGGTGREAFF.

The rearrangement uses TRBV4-1 and TRBJ2-3; TRBD1 matches 8 bases. The germline CDR1 and CDR2 sequences are MGHRA and YSYEKL. This CDR3 has 17 residues. With 2 bases clipped from V and 0 bases from J, the junction kept 7 bases outside the gene matches. CDR3 amino acids: CASSQTGQEKSTDTQYF. The DNA of the CDR3 is TGCGCCAGCAGCCAAACGGGACAGGAAAAAAGCACAGATACGCAGTATTTT.

This sequence joins TRBV29-1 and TRBJ1-1; possibly TRBD1 for D (6 bases). The ends were cut back, 4 bases at V and 0 bases at J, with 9 bases in the middle. CDR1 and CDR2 from the germline V gene are SQVTM and ANQGSEA. The CDR3 has 13 residues. The CDR3 protein is CSVVTGLNTEAFF. The CDR3 region has the DNA TGCAGCGTTGTAACAGGGTTGAACACTGAAGCTTTCTTT.

This chain uses TRBV2 with TRBJ1-5; D unclear. V lost 7 bases and J lost 2, with 15 bases in between. The CDR3 spans 15 residues. Germline loops: CDR1 SNHLY, CDR2 FYNNEI. The CDR3 protein is CASTPEGVGNQPQHF. The CDR3 bases are TGTGCCAGCACCCCCGAAGGAGTCGGCAATCAGCCCCAGCATTTT. Looking up the rest from reference TRBV2 and TRBJ1-5 gives the full variable domain: EPEVTQTPSHQVTQMGQEVILRCVPISNHLYFYWYRQILGQKVEFLVSFYNNEISEKSEIFDDQFSVERPDGSNFTLKIRSTKLEDSAMYFCASTPEGVGNQPQHFGDGTRLSIL.

V usage is TRBV9 and J usage is TRBJ2-5; D is unresolved. CDR3 length: 13 residues. The V gene's germline CDR1 is SGDLS and CDR2 YYNGEE. The V gene lost 0 bases and the J gene lost 5 bases, with 8 bases spanning the gap. The CDR3 DNA is TGTGCCAGCAGCGTAGATCAAGTGGAGACCCAGTACTTC. This sequence encodes CASSVDQVETQYF.

The J gene is TRBJ2-7, the V gene TRBV28; 7 nucleotides line up with TRBD2. Unmatched junction bases numbered 8, after V lost 7 bases and J lost 2 bases. The CDR3 runs 14 residues. CDR1 and CDR2 (germline): MDHEN, SYDVKM. The CDR3 nucleotides read TGTGCCAGCATGGGGGGGAGTGGACCCTACGAGCAGTACTTC. It yields the protein CASMGGSGPYEQYF.

The chain employs TRBV6-5 and TRBJ1-2, with 8 bases identical to TRBD1. The germline CDR1 and CDR2 sequences are MNHEY and SVGAGI. After removal of 6 bases from V and 12 bases from J, the junction contained 9 bases not matched to a gene. This CDR3 contains 12 residues. The CDR3 DNA reads as TGTGCCAGCAGAACCCAGGGGGCTGATCACACCTTC. Translated: CASRTQGADHTF.

The V gene is TRBV7-3, the J gene TRBJ2-2, with 10 positions matching TRBD1. The CDR3 length is 15 residues. After removal of 5 bases from V and 7 bases from J, the junction contained 7 bases not matched to a gene. CDR1 and CDR2 (germline): SGHTA, FQGTGA. DNA of the CDR3: TGTGCCAGCAGCCTACGACAGGGGGCGGTCGGGGAGCTGTTTTTT. This sequence encodes CASSLRQGAVGELFF.

This clone was observed a handful of times. J is TRBJ1-2 and V is TRBV6-6, with 10 bases aligning to TRBD1. Germline-derived CDR1 and CDR2 are MNHNY and SVGAGI (reference sequence). The CDR3 runs 16 residues. With 0 bases clipped from V and 3 bases from J, the junction kept 4 bases outside the gene matches. The CDR3 reads CASSYSGQGFDYGYTF. The CDR3 DNA follows: TGTGCCAGCAGTTACTCGGGACAGGGGTTTGACTATGGCTACACCTTC.

The chain uses TRBV11-1 and TRBJ2-7, with D perhaps TRBD1 (6 bases). Germline loops: CDR1 SGHAT, CDR2 FQDESV (reference sequence). This CDR3 has 15 amino acids. V shed 3 bases and J shed 0 bases, with 12 bases lying between them. The CDR3 is CASSFGQLNSYEQYF. In DNA form, the CDR3 reads TGTGCCAGCAGCTTCGGACAGCTGAACTCCTACGAGCAGTACTTC.

This clone was observed once. The chain carries TRBV10-3 and TRBJ2-1; D ambiguous. Per the germline V gene, CDR1 is ENHRY and CDR2 is SYGVKD. V was trimmed by 9 bases and J by 0 bases, leaving 9 bases between them. The CDR3 is 13 amino acids. CDR3 sequence reads: CAIFSASYNEQFF. CDR3 DNA sequence: TGTGCCATATTTAGTGCCTCCTACAATGAGCAGTTCTTC.

The J gene is TRBJ2-2, the V gene TRBV7-9; 8 bases fit TRBD2. Losses at the gene ends were 5 bases for V and 1 base for J; bases not matched to a gene: 3. The CDR3 is made up of 15 amino acids. Germline loops: CDR1 SEHNR, CDR2 FQNEAQ (reference sequence). Written as DNA, the CDR3 is TGTGCCAGCAGCCCGGGACTAGGGAACACCGGGGAGCTGTTTTTT. Residues: CASSPGLGNTGELFF.

This chain uses TRBV29-1 with TRBJ1-2, with 9 bases matching TRBD1. This CDR3 region has 15 residues. V shed 5 bases, J shed 0 bases, and the junction held 7 bases outside the gene matches. The V gene's germline CDR1 is SQVTM and CDR2 ANQGSEA. Here the CDR3 reads CSVSGTGPSNYGYTF. The CDR3 nucleotides are TGCAGCGTTTCCGGGACAGGGCCTTCTAACTATGGCTACACCTTC.

The chain is built from TRBV27 and TRBJ2-7; 12 bases match TRBD2. In germline, CDR1 is MNHEY, CDR2 SMNVEV (reference sequence). V was pared by 6 bases and J by 7 bases, with 7 bases of the junction left unmatched. The CDR3 contains 14 residues. DNA for the CDR3: TGTGCCAGCAGACGACTAGCGGGAGCGGAAGAGCAGTACTTC. Translating it yields CASRRLAGAEEQYF.

The chain links TRBV5-1 to TRBJ2-5; D is ambiguous. V was shortened by 1 base and J by 1 base, with 5 bases between the two germline ends. The V gene's germline CDR1 is SGHRS and CDR2 YFSETQ. The CDR3 spans 13 residues. CDR3 sequence reads: CASSLNSQETQYF. The CDR3 coding sequence is TGCGCCAGCAGCTTGAACAGCCAAGAGACCCAGTACTTC.

The chain recombines TRBV5-1 with TRBJ2-3; TRBD2 matches at 9 bases. The CDR3 extends over 18 amino acids. V shed 0 bases and J 6 bases; nucleotides not matched to a gene: 14. The V gene's germline CDR1 is SGHRS and CDR2 YFSETQ. In DNA form, the CDR3 reads TGCGCCAGCAGCTTGGGGAAAGCGGGAGGAAATTCGCACGATACGCAGTATTTT. Translating it yields CASSLGKAGGNSHDTQYF.

This sequence joins TRBV5-4 and TRBJ1-2, with TRBD1 matching 7 bases. Germline V gives CDR1 SGHNT, CDR2 YYREEE (reference sequence). V lost 3 bases, J lost 8 bases, and 7 bases stayed unmatched. This CDR3 region has 13 residues. The CDR3 DNA reads as TGTGCCAGCAGCTCCAGGGACAGTTTCGGCTACACCTTC. This encodes CASSSRDSFGYTF.

The chain links TRBV25-1 to TRBJ2-1; 7 bases are shared with TRBD2. CDR1 MGHDK and CDR2 SYGVNS come from the germline V gene. The CDR3 spans 15 residues. V lost 4 bases and J lost 4; bases outside the gene matches: 7. The DNA for the CDR3 is TGTGCCAGCAGTGTAGACGCGGGAGAGTACAATGAGCAGTTCTTC. Encoded protein: CASSVDAGEYNEQFF.

CDR3 loop: CSVGGVRGRGSYEQYF. The CDR3 nucleotides read TGCAGCGTTGGGGGTGTCAGGGGGAGGGGCTCCTACGAGCAGTACTTC. The chain is built from TRBV29-1 and TRBJ2-7, with D possibly being TRBD1 or TRBD2 (7 bases each). V lost 4 bases and J lost 0, with 19 bases in between. CDR3 size: 16 residues. The germline CDR1 and CDR2 sequences are SQVTM and ANQGSEA.

The rearrangement links TRBV29-1 to TRBJ2-1; the D is unclear. Trimming shortened V by 6 bases and J by 8 bases, and 8 bases separated the two germline ends. Germline CDR1 SQVTM, CDR2 ANQGSEA. The CDR3 totals 10 residues. The CDR3 region is CSVGEDEQFF. The CDR3 DNA is TGCAGCGTCGGAGAAGATGAGCAGTTCTTC.

The gene calls are TRBV7-6 and TRBJ2-3; 13 bases match TRBD2. CDR3 length: 15 amino acids. Trimming cost V 5 bases and J 2 bases; bases outside gene matches: 1. The germline V gene has CDR1 SGHVS and CDR2 FNYEAQ. The CDR3 protein is CASSTSGRATDTQYF. The CDR3 DNA reads as TGTGCCAGCAGCACTAGCGGGAGGGCCACAGATACGCAGTATTTT.

This chain uses TRBV30 with TRBJ1-2, with D uncertain. V was shortened by 8 bases and J by 5 bases, with 15 bases between the two germline ends. The CDR3 covers 12 residues. Germline V gene sequence: CDR1 GTSNPN, CDR2 SVGIG (reference sequence). The CDR3: CAASWSFYGYTF. The DNA of the CDR3 is TGTGCCGCGAGTTGGTCGTTTTATGGCTACACCTTC.

DNA of the CDR3: TGTGCCAGCAGTGTTGTGGGGCCCTACAATGAGCAGTTCTTC. It yields the protein CASSVVGPYNEQFF. J is TRBJ2-1 and V is TRBV2; tentatively, D is TRBD1 (5 bases). The ends were cut back, 4 bases at V and 2 bases at J, with 9 bases in the middle. This CDR3 contains 14 residues. Germline V lookup: CDR1 SNHLY, CDR2 FYNNEI.

CDR3 amino acids: CASSQYTQAFF. The CDR3 DNA follows: TGTGCCAGCAGTCAGTATACGCAAGCTTTCTTT. This chain joins TRBV6-6 and TRBJ1-1; D not resolved. Trimming pared 5 bases from V and 9 bases from J, leaving 10 bases between. The CDR3 spans 11 residues. The germline CDR1 and CDR2 sequences are MNHNY and SVGAGI (reference sequence).

The rearrangement links TRBV30 to TRBJ2-3, with TRBD2 matching 8 bases. Germline CDR1 reads GTSNPN; CDR2 reads SVGIG (reference sequence). CDR3 length equals 14 residues. V lost 3 bases and J lost 7; bases outside the gene matches: 9. CDR3 in DNA: TGTGCCTGGAGCGAACCCCTAGCGGGTCATACGCAGTATTTT. Protein product: CAWSEPLAGHTQYF.

With regard to this clone: Other DNA variants within this sample encode the same CDR3. The gene calls are TRBV13 and TRBJ1-1, with D hard to call. Trimming left V 8 bases short and J 11 bases short, with 18 bases between. The CDR3 runs to 12 residues. Germline V gene sequence: CDR1 PRHDT, CDR2 FYEKMQ (reference sequence). DNA for the CDR3: TGTGCCAGCGCATACCGAGACGGTAAGGCTTTCTTT. This sequence encodes CASAYRDGKAFF.